Listed below are T cell receptor beta chains from one sample, sequenced in a study of T cells in Graves' hyperthyroidism and ophthalmopathy. One entry per CDR3 protein results from TCRdb running MiXCR on the multiplex PCR reads. The repertoire holds roughly 110,000 distinct CDR3 sequences, with more than 15% as singletons. The sequencing sample was made of blood. The receptors here all came from a woman in her fifties or sixties with Graves' hyperthyroidism. The CDR3 runs from the conserved cysteine through the conserved F or W. The order of the fields is V gene, CDR3 protein.

V: TRBV4-1
CDR3: CASSQTTGGAYEQYF

V: TRBV3-1
CDR3: CASSQDTGRYEQYF

V: TRBV6-1
CDR3: CASSRAGGTGELFF

V: TRBV3-1
CDR3: CASKLGGPRDGTEAFF

V: TRBV12-3/TRBV12-4
CDR3: CASTNYPGDRGPGETQYF

V: TRBV3-1
CDR3: CASSKISVGGYEQYF

V: TRBV12-3/TRBV12-4
CDR3: CASSLGAGGLQETQYF

V: TRBV7-9
CDR3: CASSLLRTDTQYF

V: TRBV28
CDR3: CASSLRDRVLGGYTF

V: TRBV5-8
CDR3: CASSQGTDTEAFF

V: TRBV5-1
CDR3: CASSFRAMDNEQFF

V: TRBV19
CDR3: CASSPAGRFSGNTIYF

V: TRBV7-9
CDR3: CASSLAQGLRTEAFF

V: TRBV19
CDR3: CASSIGLANIYEQYF

V: TRBV19
CDR3: CASSIRWDRGRAEAFF

V: TRBV7-2
CDR3: CASSGDRGGNSPLHF

V: TRBV6-1
CDR3: CASILDNSPLHF

V: TRBV19
CDR3: CASSIQGARFNQPQHF

V: TRBV6-1
CDR3: CASTWTSGNTIYF

V: TRBV7-9
CDR3: CASSSRLAANEKLFF

V: TRBV28
CDR3: CASSFRLGNNQPQHF

V: TRBV6-2/TRBV6-3
CDR3: CASGRDRGPSYEQYF